Shown below are 15 T cell receptor beta chains from a single sample sequenced in a study of T cells in Graves' hyperthyroidism and ophthalmopathy. TCR beta CDR3 region amplification was performed from RNA transcripts. In the first-round RT-PCR of the TCR CDR3, the HTBI primer set was used. TCRdb recomputed calls from the multiplex PCR reads with MiXCR, one row per CDR3 protein. The sample records roughly 200,000 distinct CDR3 sequences, around 19% being singletons. The source material was blood. The receptor set was obtained from a man in his forties with Graves' hyperthyroidism.

This clonotype was observed many times. V and J are TRBV18 and TRBJ2-3, with D perhaps given as TRBD1 or TRBD2 (6 bases each). Trimming left V 1 base short and J 2 bases short, with 13 bases between. CDR1 is KGHSH, CDR2 LQKENI, per germline. The length of the CDR3 is 16 residues. CDR3 sequence: CASSPRVGGSTDTQYF. The DNA of the CDR3 is TGTGCCAGCTCACCACGGGTCGGGGGCTCCACAGATACGCAGTATTTT.

This sequence joins TRBV27 and TRBJ2-7; D is ambiguous. Trimming took 8 bases from V and 6 from J, leaving 17 bases between them. The CDR3 is made up of 13 amino acids. The germline V gene encodes CDR1 MNHEY and CDR2 SMNVEV (reference sequence). CDR3 in DNA: TGTGCCAGCCAGCCGTTGGCTCCGTCCGAGCAGTACTTC. Amino acid sequence: CASQPLAPSEQYF.

This chain uses TRBV6-1 with TRBJ2-2; 9 nucleotides line up with TRBD1. J was trimmed by 7 bases and V by 7 bases; bases with no gene match: 10. CDR1 and CDR2 (germline): MNHNS, SASEGT. This CDR3 region has 15 residues. In nucleotides, the CDR3 is TGTGCCAGCACCGGGACAGGGATTGGTCACGGGGAGCTGTTTTTT. Translated, it gives CASTGTGIGHGELFF.

This clonotype was seen only a few times. V is TRBV20-1 and J is TRBJ1-6; 9 bases fit TRBD1. There are 14 residues in the CDR3. Trimming took 0 bases from V and 9 from J; bases not matched to a gene: 3. Germline CDR1 is DFQATT and CDR2 is SNEGSKA (reference sequence). CDR3 in amino acids: CSAREGQGFSPLHF. Here the CDR3 DNA reads TGCAGTGCTAGAGAGGGACAGGGTTTTTCACCCCTCCACTTT.

This clonotype was counted many times. This chain uses TRBV2 with TRBJ1-5, with TRBD1 identical over 9 bases. J gave up 8 bases and V 6 bases, and 8 bases lay outside the gene matches. This CDR3 region has 14 residues. Germline V CDR1 and CDR2: SNHLY, FYNNEI. The CDR3 loop reads CASRGTGNGKPQHF. The CDR3 bases are TGTGCCAGCAGAGGGACAGGGAACGGAAAGCCCCAGCATTTT.

This clonotype was counted between two and nine times. The chain couples TRBV19 to TRBJ2-5, with D possibly matching TRBD1 (7 bases). V was shortened by 4 bases and J by 2 bases, with 14 bases between the two germline ends. This CDR3 is 15 amino acids long. CDR1 is LNHDA and CDR2 is SQIVND in the germline V gene (reference sequence). The CDR3 bases are TGTGCCAGTAGTAGCGGGACAGCCCGTCAAGAGACCCAGTACTTC. It yields the protein CASSSGTARQETQYF.

Of note for this clonotype: A read error may be the cause here, since a much bigger clone is one base away. This chain joins TRBV4-3 and TRBJ1-1, with D tentatively TRBD1 (6 bases). Looked up from germline, CDR1 is LGHNA and CDR2 is YSLEER. The CDR3 extends over 14 amino acids. The CDR3 sequence: CASIQGGGNTEAFF. CDR3 nucleotides: TGCGCCAGCATCCAAGGGGGGGGAAACACTGAAGCTTTCTTT.

This clonotype was found many times. The CDR3 DNA sequence: TGTGCCAGCATGACGGGGGGCCTCTCCTACGAGCAGTACTTC. Amino acids: CASMTGGLSYEQYF. V usage is TRBV2 and J usage is TRBJ2-7, with a possible D match to TRBD2 (7 bases). The CDR3 loop spans 14 amino acids. Germline V gives CDR1 SNHLY, CDR2 FYNNEI. Trimming shortened V by 7 bases and J by 0 bases, and 13 bases separated the two germline ends.

This clonotype has ten or more counts. The gene calls are TRBV7-2 and TRBJ2-3, with 7 bases fitting TRBD1. V dropped 3 bases and J dropped 4; count of bases not matched to a gene: 4. Germline CDR1 is SGHTA and CDR2 is FQGNSA. The CDR3 contains 14 residues. Here the CDR3 DNA reads TGTGCCAGCAGCTTCGGACAGGATCCAGATACGCAGTATTTT. It yields the protein CASSFGQDPDTQYF. Using reference TRBV7-2 and TRBJ2-3 for the parts outside the CDR3, the full variable domain is GAGVSQSPSNKVTEKGKDVELRCDPISGHTALYWYRQSLGQGLEFLIYFQGNSAPDKSGLPSDRFSAERTGGSVSTLTIQRTQQEDSAVYLCASSFGQDPDTQYFGPGTRLTVL.

This rearrangement joins TRBV7-9 to TRBJ2-3; 10 bases are shared with TRBD2. CDR1 is SEHNR and CDR2 is FQNEAQ in the germline V gene (reference sequence). This CDR3 comprises 16 residues. V gave up 3 bases and J gave up 0 bases; unmatched junction bases: 3. The CDR3 DNA sequence: TGTGCCAGCAGCTTCGGACTAGCGGCTAGCACAGATACGCAGTATTTT. Encoded protein: CASSFGLAASTDTQYF.

This clonotype was picked up many times. The chain employs TRBV2 and TRBJ1-2; D is unclear. V gave up 7 bases and J gave up 6 bases, with 21 bases separating them. The CDR3 has 15 residues. Looked up from germline, CDR1 is SNHLY and CDR2 is FYNNEI. CDR3 sequence reads: CASTVEGPSSHGYTF. The DNA of the CDR3 is TGTGCCAGCACCGTGGAGGGTCCCTCCAGTCATGGCTACACCTTC.

This clonotype was counted ten times or more. The chain recombines TRBV29-1 with TRBJ1-1; 8 bases agree with TRBD1. Germline V gives CDR1 SQVTM, CDR2 ANQGSEA. The J segment lost 8 bases and the V segment lost 1 base, leaving 3 bases of the junction unmatched. The CDR3 sequence is 12 residues long. CDR3 in amino acids: CSVEVRQGEAFF. CDR3 in DNA: TGCAGCGTTGAAGTTAGACAGGGGGAAGCTTTCTTT.

This sequence joins TRBV19 and TRBJ1-2; a weak D match, TRBD1 (6 bases). Trimming shortened V by 5 bases and J by 0 bases, and 13 bases separated the two germline ends. Germline assignment: CDR1 LNHDA and CDR2 SQIVND (reference sequence). The CDR3 length is 15 residues. DNA of the CDR3: TGTGCCAGTAGTCCCTTAGACAGGACTAACTATGGCTACACCTTC. This gives the protein CASSPLDRTNYGYTF. Using reference TRBV19 and TRBJ1-2 for the parts outside the CDR3, the full variable domain is DGGITQSPKYLFRKEGQNVTLSCEQNLNHDAMYWYRQDPGQGLRLIYYSQIVNDFQKGDIAEGYSVSREKKESFPLTVTSAQKNPTAFYLCASSPLDRTNYGYTFGSGTRLTVV.

The chain couples TRBV5-6 to TRBJ1-2, with 8 bases lining up with TRBD1. Germline V lookup: CDR1 SGHDT, CDR2 YYEEEE. Trimming cost V 4 bases and J 4 bases; bases outside gene matches: 9. The CDR3 is 15 residues long. The CDR3 region is CASSPDRGSFYGYTF. CDR3 sequence (DNA): TGTGCCAGCAGCCCCGACAGGGGAAGTTTCTATGGCTACACCTTC.

This clonotype has at least ten counts. The chain has TRBV7-6 and TRBJ2-3, with TRBD2 matching over 14 bases. The V gene's germline CDR1 is SGHVS and CDR2 FNYEAQ. The V segment lost 5 bases and the J segment 3 bases; nucleotides outside the gene matches: 4. The CDR3 has 16 amino acids. The CDR3 DNA reads TGTGCCAGCAGCAGAAGGACTAGCGGGGGGACAGATACGCAGTATTTT. It codes for CASSRRTSGGTDTQYF.